One and the same sample provided the 21 T cell receptor beta chains below, sequenced in a study of patients and donors after allogeneic stem cell transplantation. TCRdb ran MiXCR on the RT-PCR reads and lists one entry per CDR3 protein. The sample includes around 150,000 distinct CDR3 sequences, about a third of them seen just once. Sequencing was carried out using blood, either unsorted or a sorted T cell fraction (not recorded which). The receptor source for this set is a human donor who was either an allogeneic HSCT recipient or a stem cell or donor lymphocyte infusion donor (not recorded which). It is not recorded whose cells these are; they may come from a transplant donor.

The V and J genes are TRBV12-3 or TRBV12-4 and TRBJ2-5, with 9 bases aligning to TRBD2. V lost 6 bases to trimming and J lost 7 bases; unmatched junction nucleotides: 6. There are 13 residues in the CDR3. CDR3 sequence reads: CASSKTSGGTQYF. The CDR3 DNA reads TGTGCCAGCAGCAAGACTAGCGGTGGGACCCAGTACTTC.

CDR3: CASSFAGQGVETQYF. The CDR3, as DNA: TGTGCCAGCAGTTTCGCGGGACAGGGGGTGGAGACCCAGTACTTC. The chain carries TRBV12-3 or TRBV12-4 and TRBJ2-5; 11 bases match TRBD1. The CDR3 consists of 15 residues. The junction had 5 bases not matched to a gene; V was cut back by 3 bases and J by 5 bases.

This sequence joins TRBV3-1 and TRBJ2-2; D unclear. Deletions cut 3 bases from V and 3 bases from J, with 17 bases between. This CDR3 has 17 residues. The germline gives CDR1 LGHDT, CDR2 YNNKEL (reference sequence). CDR3 sequence reads: CASSHRMGTLDTGELFF. CDR3 nucleotides: TGTGCCAGCAGCCATCGAATGGGAACTCTGGACACCGGGGAGCTGTTTTTT. The full variable domain, in which reference TRBV3-1 and TRBJ2-2 provide the parts outside the CDR3, is DTAVSQTPKYLVTQMGNDKSIKCEQNLGHDTMYWYKQDSKKFLKIMFSYNNKELIINETVPNRFSPKSPDKAHLNLHINSLELGDSAVYFCASSHRMGTLDTGELFFGEGSRLTVL.

This clonotype was observed a few times. The J gene is TRBJ1-2, the V gene TRBV5-1; 7 bases match TRBD1. Germline CDR1 and CDR2: SGHRS and YFSETQ. The CDR3 is 15 residues long. Trimming cost V 1 base and J 0 bases; bases outside gene matches: 3. CDR3 DNA sequence: TGCGCCAGCAGCTTGACAGGGGACCCTAACTATGGCTACACCTTC. Translation: CASSLTGDPNYGYTF.

The rearrangement joins TRBV4-3 to TRBJ2-7; D is uncertain. V shed 5 bases and J shed 0 bases, with 17 bases lying between them. Germline V gives CDR1 LGHNA, CDR2 YSLEER. The length of the CDR3 is 16 residues. The CDR3, as DNA: TGCGCCAGCAGCGAGTACCCTGGATCGTTCTCCTACGAGCAGTACTTC. Translated, it gives CASSEYPGSFSYEQYF.

This chain uses TRBV3-1 with TRBJ2-5, with TRBD1 identical over 7 bases. Germline assignment: CDR1 LGHDT and CDR2 YNNKEL (reference sequence). The CDR3 has 15 amino acids. V trimming: 5 bases; J trimming: 2 bases; junction bases outside the gene matches: 8. DNA of the CDR3: TGTGCCAGCAGCTCTAACAGGGGTACTCAAGAGACCCAGTACTTC. Its protein product is CASSSNRGTQETQYF.

The chain has TRBV6-1 and TRBJ2-7; 7 bases line up with TRBD1. Trimming removed 2 bases from V and 0 bases from J; junction bases left unmatched: 10. This CDR3 has 17 amino acids. Germline loops: CDR1 MNHNS, CDR2 SASEGT. The CDR3 DNA reads TGTGCCAGCAGTGAAACCTCGGGACAGCTTCCCTCCTACGAGCAGTACTTC. Protein: CASSETSGQLPSYEQYF.

This rearrangement joins TRBV6-5 to TRBJ1-1; D is possibly TRBD1 (6 bases). Germline CDR1 is MNHEY and CDR2 is SVGAGI. Trimming cost V 10 bases and J 1 base, with 13 bases left between them. The CDR3 spans 13 residues. CDR3 sequence reads: CATTGGQNTEAFF. CDR3 coding DNA: TGTGCCACAACGGGGGGGCAGAACACTGAAGCTTTCTTT.

This clonotype has a single count. For the CDR3, the DNA is TGTGCCAGCAGTTCCCACGACGGGCAAGAGACCCAGTACTTC. Translation gives CASSSHDGQETQYF. V is TRBV12-3 or TRBV12-4 and J is TRBJ2-5; no clear D. The CDR3 length is 14 residues. Trimming stripped 4 bases from V and 2 bases from J, with 11 bases between.

The V call is TRBV28, the J call TRBJ1-4; 7 bases agree with TRBD1. Germline lookup yields CDR1 MDHEN and CDR2 SYDVKM. With 6 bases clipped from V and 13 bases from J, the junction kept 17 bases outside the gene matches. The CDR3 spans 15 residues. The CDR3 is CASRAGGMAVARLFF. CDR3 bases: TGTGCCAGCAGAGCAGGGGGGATGGCTGTGGCTCGACTGTTTTTT.

The sample holds a few counts of this clonotype. This chain joins TRBV4-1 and TRBJ1-4; the match to TRBD1 covers 7 bases. The germline CDR1 and CDR2 sequences are MGHRA and YSYEKL. The ends lost 3 bases at V and 5 bases at J; junction bases unmatched: 9. There are 16 residues in the CDR3. The CDR3 is CASSHPRGGQNEKLFF. The CDR3 nucleotides are TGCGCCAGCAGCCACCCCAGGGGGGGTCAGAATGAAAAACTGTTTTTT.

The chain links TRBV7-2 to TRBJ2-6; D not certain. Germline loops: CDR1 SGHTA, CDR2 FQGNSA. V lost 7 bases, J lost 0 bases, and 19 bases lay in between. This CDR3 comprises 18 residues. The CDR3 sequence is CASTSRVRPYSGANVLTF. CDR3 nucleotide sequence: TGTGCCAGCACCAGCCGGGTCCGTCCTTACTCTGGGGCCAACGTCCTGACTTTC.

CDR3: CASSYVGGARNEQFF. CDR3 nucleotides: TGTGCCAGCAGTTACGTCGGGGGGGCCAGGAATGAGCAGTTCTTC. This chain joins TRBV6-5 and TRBJ2-1; 8 bases are a match to TRBD2. V trimming: 2 bases; J trimming: 7 bases; junction bases outside the gene matches: 7. The germline V gene encodes CDR1 MNHEY and CDR2 SVGAGI. The CDR3 sequence is 15 residues long.

V and J are TRBV5-1 and TRBJ2-1, with TRBD1 matching 9 bases. Trimming cost V 0 bases and J 2 bases; bases outside gene matches: 3. CDR3 length: 16 amino acids. CDR1 SGHRS and CDR2 YFSETQ come from the germline V gene. The CDR3 nucleotides read TGCGCCAGCAGCTTGGGGAACAGGGGGCCCTACAATGAGCAGTTCTTC. This gives the protein CASSLGNRGPYNEQFF.

To note about this clonotype: In this CDR3 the conserved last residue, phenylalanine or tryptophan, is missing, so a read error is likely. The J gene is TRBJ1-2, the V gene TRBV19, with no clear D. The CDR3 is 16 residues long. Trimming removed 2 bases at V and 4 bases at J, with 17 bases between. The germline gives CDR1 LNHDA, CDR2 SQIVND (reference sequence). The CDR3 loop is CASSILLSGRTYGYTS. In nucleotides, the CDR3 is TGTGCCAGTAGTATACTGCTCTCCGGACGGACCTATGGCTACACCTCC.

V and J are TRBV5-1 and TRBJ2-1; possible D gene TRBD1, 5 bases. The CDR3 is 15 amino acids. The germline gives CDR1 SGHRS, CDR2 YFSETQ. Trimming removed 0 bases from V and 6 bases from J, with 13 bases in between. CDR3 protein: CASSLGARVGNEQFF. CDR3 sequence (DNA): TGCGCCAGCAGCTTGGGCGCCAGGGTAGGCAATGAGCAGTTCTTC.

The rearrangement links TRBV4-2 to TRBJ1-1; TRBD1 matches 9 bases. CDR1 LGHNA and CDR2 YNFKEQ come from the germline V gene. The CDR3 totals 17 residues. V was pared by 2 bases and J by 6 bases, with 13 bases of the junction left unmatched. CDR3 sequence reads: CASSQTGTGKFVAEAFF. CDR3 in DNA: TGTGCCAGCAGCCAAACCGGGACAGGGAAGTTCGTCGCTGAAGCTTTCTTT.

This clonotype occurred a few times. This chain connects TRBV9 to TRBJ1-2; TRBD1 agrees at 7 bases. The V gene end was trimmed by 2 bases and the J gene end by 6 bases; junction bases not matched to a gene: 10. Germline V gene data show CDR1 as SGDLS and CDR2 as YYNGEE. The CDR3 consists of 15 residues. In nucleotides, the CDR3 is TGTGCCAGCAGCGTCCGGGACAGTTTTCTTGATGGCTACACCTTC. It is translated as CASSVRDSFLDGYTF.

A word on this clonotype: A junction boundary mismatches the germline segment, possibly from a read error. V is TRBV11-2 and J is TRBJ2-5, with a weak D call TRBD1 (5 bases). Germline assignment: CDR1 SGHAT and CDR2 FQNNGV. The CDR3 runs to 13 residues. CDR3 sequence: CASSLAGLETQYF. The CDR3 coding sequence is TGTGCTAGCAGCTTAGCAGGGTTGGAGACCCAGTACTTC.

The genes are TRBV9 and TRBJ2-3; D not certain. The CDR3 runs 13 residues. Trimming stripped 3 bases from V and 4 bases from J, with 9 bases between. Germline CDR1 and CDR2: SGDLS and YYNGEE. CDR3 DNA sequence: TGTGCCAGCAGCGCTGCCCCGGCAGATACGCAGTATTTT. This gives the protein CASSAAPADTQYF.

This chain connects TRBV9 to TRBJ2-5; TRBD1 aligns across 9 bases. V lost 2 bases, J lost 2 bases, and 4 bases stayed unmatched. Germline assignment: CDR1 SGDLS and CDR2 YYNGEE. The CDR3 is 15 amino acids. In nucleotides, the CDR3 is TGTGCCAGCAGCGTGCTAGGACAGGGGCAAGAGACCCAGTACTTC. Protein sequence: CASSVLGQGQETQYF.